This is a list of T cell receptor beta chains from one sample in a study of identical twins. TCRdb analysed the 5' RACE reads with MiXCR anew, one entry per CDR3 protein. This sample carries 1,800,000 or so distinct CDR3 sequences, less than 40% of them seen once, and the ten largest clones take under 0.35%. The source material was cord blood. These receptors all come from a newborn girl in good health. CDR3s include the opening cysteine and the closing phenylalanine or tryptophan. The order of the fields is V gene, D gene, clone size, J gene, CDR3 protein, CDR3 DNA. A D gene is named only where the DNA matches it firmly. Clone sizes are given selectively: once, few, many, or a class where the clone is expanded.

v_call: TRBV11-2; d_call: NA; clone_size: NA; j_call: TRBJ2-3; cdr3_aa: CASSLSRQKRDTQYF; cdr3_nt: TGTGCCAGCAGCCTTTCTCGTCAGAAAAGGGATACGCAGTATTTT
v_call: TRBV20-1; d_call: TRBD2; clone_size: few; j_call: TRBJ2-1; cdr3_aa: CSAGTSGRDEQFF; cdr3_nt: TGCAGTGCCGGGACTAGCGGGAGGGATGAGCAGTTCTTC
v_call: TRBV6-5; d_call: TRBD2; clone_size: few; j_call: TRBJ2-7; cdr3_aa: CASSSSGRANYEQYF; cdr3_nt: TGTGCCAGCAGTTCTAGCGGGAGGGCCAACTACGAGCAGTACTTC
v_call: TRBV20-1; d_call: TRBD1; clone_size: NA; j_call: TRBJ2-7; cdr3_aa: CSAAKTGPSYEQYF; cdr3_nt: TGCAGTGCCGCCAAGACAGGGCCTTCCTACGAGCAGTACTTC
v_call: TRBV12-3/TRBV12-4; d_call: NA; clone_size: NA; j_call: TRBJ2-6; cdr3_aa: CASNRFSGANVLTF; cdr3_nt: TGTGCCAGCAACAGGTTCTCTGGGGCCAACGTCCTGACTTTC
v_call: TRBV24-1; d_call: NA; clone_size: NA; j_call: TRBJ2-5; cdr3_aa: CATSDPGGFETQYF; cdr3_nt: TGTGCCACCAGTGATCCAGGGGGGTTCGAGACCCAGTACTTC
v_call: TRBV5-1; d_call: NA; clone_size: few; j_call: TRBJ2-7; cdr3_aa: CASSLGVAEQYF; cdr3_nt: TGCGCCAGCAGCTTGGGAGTGGCAGAGCAGTACTTC
v_call: TRBV7-2; d_call: NA; clone_size: NA; j_call: TRBJ2-5; cdr3_aa: CASSWGTGATQYF; cdr3_nt: TGTGCCAGCAGCTGGGGGACGGGGGCGACCCAGTACTTC
v_call: TRBV7-9; d_call: NA; clone_size: NA; j_call: TRBJ1-5; cdr3_aa: CASSLWNRTGAHRPQHF; cdr3_nt: TGTGCCAGCAGCTTGTGGAACCGTACGGGGGCTCATCGGCCCCAGCATTTT
v_call: TRBV12-3/TRBV12-4; d_call: TRBD1; clone_size: few; j_call: TRBJ2-7; cdr3_aa: CASSLTWGQDSYEQYF; cdr3_nt: TGTGCCAGCAGTTTAACCTGGGGACAGGACTCCTACGAGCAGTACTTC
v_call: TRBV3-1; d_call: NA; clone_size: NA; j_call: TRBJ1-3; cdr3_aa: CASSRGLMSSGNTIYF; cdr3_nt: TGTGCCAGCAGCCGTGGTCTGATGTCCTCTGGAAACACCATATATTTT
v_call: TRBV13; d_call: NA; clone_size: NA; j_call: TRBJ2-5; cdr3_aa: CASSERQEVRNEQYF; cdr3_nt: TGTGCCAGCAGCGAGCGACAGGAGGTTCGCAATGAGCAGTACTTC
v_call: TRBV27; d_call: TRBD2; clone_size: NA; j_call: TRBJ2-1; cdr3_aa: CASSTQREETQFF; cdr3_nt: TGTGCCAGCAGTACCCAGCGGGAAGAGACCCAGTTCTTC
v_call: TRBV19; d_call: NA; clone_size: once; j_call: TRBJ1-1; cdr3_aa: CASSIRFGSNTEAFF; cdr3_nt: TGTGCCAGTAGTATTAGGTTTGGGTCGAACACTGAAGCTTTCTTT
v_call: TRBV5-1; d_call: TRBD1; clone_size: many; j_call: TRBJ2-1; cdr3_aa: CASRQGRVNEQFF; cdr3_nt: TGCGCCAGCCGACAGGGTAGAGTCAATGAGCAGTTCTTC
v_call: TRBV18; d_call: NA; clone_size: NA; j_call: TRBJ1-4; cdr3_aa: CASSPDVEKLFF; cdr3_nt: TGTGCCAGCTCACCCGATGTTGAAAAACTGTTTTTT
v_call: TRBV7-2; d_call: NA; clone_size: few; j_call: TRBJ1-2; cdr3_aa: CASKYRSGQANGYTF; cdr3_nt: TGTGCCAGCAAGTATCGGTCAGGACAAGCTAACGGCTACACCTTC
v_call: TRBV24-1; d_call: TRBD1; clone_size: NA; j_call: TRBJ1-2; cdr3_aa: CATSDPKGAAYGYTF; cdr3_nt: TGTGCCACCAGTGACCCTAAGGGGGCCGCCTATGGCTACACCTTC
v_call: TRBV27; d_call: NA; clone_size: NA; j_call: TRBJ2-7; cdr3_aa: CASSLGTIPGYEQYF; cdr3_nt: TGTGCCAGCAGTCTTGGGACAATCCCGGGCTACGAGCAGTACTTC
v_call: TRBV4-2; d_call: NA; clone_size: NA; j_call: TRBJ2-2; cdr3_aa: CASSQEVYTGELFF; cdr3_nt: TGTGCCAGCAGCCAGGAGGTCTACACCGGGGAGCTGTTTTTT
v_call: TRBV20-1; d_call: NA; clone_size: many; j_call: TRBJ2-3; cdr3_aa: CSARDLDTQYF; cdr3_nt: TGCAGTGCTAGAGATCTAGATACGCAGTATTTT
v_call: TRBV10-2; d_call: NA; clone_size: NA; j_call: TRBJ2-3; cdr3_aa: CAISDLDTQYF; cdr3_nt: TGCGCCATCTCGGACCTAGATACGCAGTATTTT
v_call: TRBV3-1; d_call: NA; clone_size: NA; j_call: TRBJ2-3; cdr3_aa: CASSQRVAAFTDTQYF; cdr3_nt: TGTGCCAGCAGCCAACGGGTAGCAGCCTTCACAGATACGCAGTATTTT
v_call: TRBV2; d_call: TRBD2; clone_size: NA; j_call: TRBJ2-1; cdr3_aa: CASRVRRGSYNEQFF; cdr3_nt: TGTGCCAGCAGGGTGCGGCGGGGGTCCTACAATGAGCAGTTCTTC
v_call: TRBV12-3/TRBV12-4; d_call: NA; clone_size: few; j_call: TRBJ1-1; cdr3_aa: CASTPTRRTEAFF; cdr3_nt: TGTGCCAGCACCCCGACGCGGCGGACTGAAGCTTTCTTT
v_call: TRBV15; d_call: TRBD2; clone_size: NA; j_call: TRBJ2-1; cdr3_aa: CATSSGTRIDNEQFF; cdr3_nt: TGTGCCACCAGCAGTGGGACTAGAATCGACAATGAGCAGTTCTTC
v_call: TRBV6-1; d_call: NA; clone_size: NA; j_call: TRBJ2-7; cdr3_aa: CASSDSLAYEQYF; cdr3_nt: TGTGCCAGCAGTGACAGCCTTGCCTACGAGCAGTACTTC
v_call: TRBV7-9; d_call: TRBD2; clone_size: NA; j_call: TRBJ2-1; cdr3_aa: CASSLRLAGGFNEQFF; cdr3_nt: TGTGCCAGCAGCTTAAGGCTAGCGGGAGGGTTCAATGAGCAGTTCTTC
v_call: TRBV9; d_call: TRBD2; clone_size: many; j_call: TRBJ2-7; cdr3_aa: CASSFGLAGDNEQYF; cdr3_nt: TGTGCCAGCAGCTTTGGACTAGCGGGAGATAACGAGCAGTACTTC
v_call: TRBV28; d_call: TRBD2; clone_size: NA; j_call: TRBJ2-2; cdr3_aa: CASSPPTGRGTGELFF; cdr3_nt: TGTGCCAGCAGTCCTCCGACGGGGAGGGGCACCGGGGAGCTGTTTTTT
v_call: TRBV7-2; d_call: NA; clone_size: NA; j_call: TRBJ2-2; cdr3_aa: CASSLGASPGELFF; cdr3_nt: TGTGCCAGCAGCTTAGGGGCTAGTCCCGGGGAGCTGTTTTTT
v_call: TRBV5-1; d_call: NA; clone_size: many; j_call: TRBJ1-2; cdr3_aa: CASSLDAGRIYGYTF; cdr3_nt: TGCGCCAGCAGCTTGGATGCAGGGCGGATATATGGCTACACCTTC
v_call: TRBV9; d_call: NA; clone_size: NA; j_call: TRBJ2-3; cdr3_aa: CASTAGWGSTDTQYF; cdr3_nt: TGTGCCAGCACCGCCGGGTGGGGGAGCACAGATACGCAGTATTTT
v_call: TRBV11-2; d_call: NA; clone_size: NA; j_call: TRBJ1-2; cdr3_aa: CASSLLGPRAPGYTF; cdr3_nt: TGTGCCAGCAGCTTATTAGGTCCACGGGCGCCAGGCTACACCTTC
v_call: TRBV27; d_call: TRBD2; clone_size: NA; j_call: TRBJ2-1; cdr3_aa: CASLVSGGAYNEQFF; cdr3_nt: TGTGCCAGCCTCGTTAGCGGGGGAGCTTACAATGAGCAGTTCTTC
v_call: TRBV12-3/TRBV12-4; d_call: NA; clone_size: NA; j_call: TRBJ1-1; cdr3_aa: CASKTVLQRTEAFF; cdr3_nt: TGTGCCAGCAAAACAGTACTCCAAAGGACTGAAGCTTTCTTT
v_call: TRBV2; d_call: NA; clone_size: NA; j_call: TRBJ1-1; cdr3_aa: CASSLNTAEAFF; cdr3_nt: TGTGCCAGCAGTCTCAACACCGCGGAAGCTTTCTTT
v_call: TRBV4-2; d_call: NA; clone_size: NA; j_call: TRBJ2-7; cdr3_aa: CASSQDRQGGSSYEQYF; cdr3_nt: TGTGCCAGCAGCCAAGATCGCCAAGGGGGAAGCTCCTACGAGCAGTACTTC
v_call: TRBV7-2; d_call: TRBD2; clone_size: NA; j_call: TRBJ2-3; cdr3_aa: CASSLARESTDTQYF; cdr3_nt: TGTGCCAGCAGCTTAGCGCGGGAGAGCACAGATACGCAGTATTTT
v_call: TRBV20-1; d_call: NA; clone_size: NA; j_call: TRBJ1-2; cdr3_aa: CSASEPGNYGHTF; cdr3_nt: TGCAGTGCCAGCGAACCAGGGAACTATGGCCACACCTTC
v_call: TRBV11-2; d_call: NA; clone_size: few; j_call: TRBJ2-1; cdr3_aa: CASSFWGFTFF; cdr3_nt: TGTGCCAGCAGCTTCTGGGGTTTCACGTTCTTC
v_call: TRBV20-1; d_call: TRBD2; clone_size: NA; j_call: TRBJ2-7; cdr3_aa: CSARDLVKASGGYEQYF; cdr3_nt: TGCAGTGCTAGAGATCTTGTAAAGGCTAGCGGGGGCTACGAGCAGTACTTC
v_call: TRBV20-1; d_call: NA; clone_size: NA; j_call: TRBJ2-5; cdr3_aa: CSARVIGSRQETQYF; cdr3_nt: TGCAGTGCTAGGGTGATAGGGAGCCGCCAAGAGACCCAGTACTTC
v_call: TRBV18; d_call: NA; clone_size: many; j_call: TRBJ2-5; cdr3_aa: CASSPIQETQYF; cdr3_nt: TGTGCCAGCTCACCAATCCAAGAGACCCAGTACTTC
v_call: TRBV12-3/TRBV12-4; d_call: NA; clone_size: NA; j_call: TRBJ2-5; cdr3_aa: CASSSLIREKKPNEQYF; cdr3_nt: TGTGCCAGCAGTTCCTTGATCCGGGAGAAGAAGCCCAATGAGCAGTACTTC
v_call: TRBV2; d_call: TRBD2; clone_size: NA; j_call: TRBJ2-1; cdr3_aa: CASSGTSGVHEQFF; cdr3_nt: TGTGCCAGCAGTGGGACTAGCGGGGTCCATGAGCAGTTCTTC
v_call: TRBV27; d_call: NA; clone_size: NA; j_call: TRBJ2-4; cdr3_aa: CASSRGMEQYF; cdr3_nt: TGTGCCAGCAGCCGTGGGATGGAGCAGTACTTC
v_call: TRBV6-1; d_call: NA; clone_size: few; j_call: TRBJ2-2; cdr3_aa: CASSAHTGELFF; cdr3_nt: TGTGCCAGCAGTGCGCACACCGGGGAGCTGTTTTTT
v_call: TRBV28; d_call: NA; clone_size: NA; j_call: TRBJ1-1; cdr3_aa: CASSLRGHRMNTEAFF; cdr3_nt: TGTGCCAGCAGTTTAAGGGGACATCGCATGAACACTGAAGCTTTCTTT
v_call: TRBV24-1; d_call: NA; clone_size: few; j_call: TRBJ2-4; cdr3_aa: CATSPRDIIQYF; cdr3_nt: TGTGCCACCAGTCCCAGGGATATCATTCAGTACTTC
v_call: TRBV21-1; d_call: NA; clone_size: few; j_call: TRBJ2-7; cdr3_aa: CASTNPGQPLGEQYF; cdr3_nt: TGTGCCAGCACCAACCCGGGACAGCCCCTTGGCGAGCAGTACTTC
v_call: TRBV4-2; d_call: NA; clone_size: many; j_call: TRBJ2-3; cdr3_aa: CASSQGGPGDTQYF; cdr3_nt: TGTGCCAGCAGCCAAGGAGGGCCGGGAGATACGCAGTATTTT
v_call: TRBV7-6; d_call: TRBD2; clone_size: few; j_call: TRBJ2-7; cdr3_aa: CASSFGTSGRAGYEQYF; cdr3_nt: TGTGCCAGCAGCTTTGGAACTAGCGGGAGGGCCGGGTACGAGCAGTACTTC
v_call: TRBV7-7; d_call: NA; clone_size: NA; j_call: TRBJ2-1; cdr3_aa: CASSLQYQETQFF; cdr3_nt: TGTGCTAGCAGCTTACAGTACCAAGAGACCCAGTTCTTC